The 31 T cell receptor beta chains below were found in one sample sequenced in a study of T-cell reconstitution after alpha-beta-depleted transplantation in children. Using unique molecular identifiers, the investigators prepared the TCRbeta library. TCRdb reprocessed the PCR reads with MiXCR, giving one entry per CDR3 protein. The sample consists of over 550,000 distinct CDR3 sequences, about 11% of them appearing once. Here the sequenced sample was PBMCs from the stem cell graft donor, taken from the stem cell graft. The receptors shown here come from a human donor who donated a stem cell graft to a child with acute myeloid leukemia.

This clonotype showed up just a few times. This chain links TRBV7-6 with TRBJ2-2; TRBD2 might be the D (6 bases). CDR1 and CDR2 from the germline V gene are SGHVS and FNYEAQ. The CDR3 has 16 amino acids. With 2 bases removed from V and 4 bases from J, the gap between germline ends came to 14 bases. As DNA, the CDR3 is TGTGCCAGCAGCTTACGGGCTAGCGAGATCACCGGGGAGCTGTTTTTT. Translated: CASSLRASEITGELFF.

This clonotype was detected many times. The chain carries TRBV6-5 and TRBJ2-2, with D possibly matching TRBD1 (5 bases). CDR3 length equals 14 residues. From germline, CDR1 is MNHEY and CDR2 SVGAGI. With 7 bases removed from V and 4 bases from J, the gap between germline ends came to 13 bases. This chain's CDR3 is CASTKTVITGELFF. DNA of the CDR3: TGTGCCAGCACAAAGACAGTAATCACCGGGGAGCTGTTTTTT.

The rearrangement links TRBV3-1 to TRBJ2-4, with D tentatively TRBD2 (5 bases). CDR1 and CDR2 (germline): LGHDT, YNNKEL (reference sequence). V lost 1 base and J lost 0, with 16 bases in between. CDR3 length: 18 amino acids. The CDR3 nucleotides are TGTGCCAGCAGCCAAGGTAAAGGAGGAGGTCTAGCCAAAAACATTCAGTACTTC. It is translated as CASSQGKGGGLAKNIQYF. Looking up the rest from reference TRBV3-1 and TRBJ2-4 gives the full variable domain: DTAVSQTPKYLVTQMGNDKSIKCEQNLGHDTMYWYKQDSKKFLKIMFSYNNKELIINETVPNRFSPKSPDKAHLNLHINSLELGDSAVYFCASSQGKGGGLAKNIQYFGAGTRLSVL.

This clonotype has ten or more counts. This rearrangement joins TRBV20-1 to TRBJ2-6, with 9 bases aligning to TRBD2. The length of the CDR3 is 14 residues. Germline V CDR1 and CDR2: DFQATT, SNEGSKA (reference sequence). Trimming took 5 bases from V and 2 from J; bases not matched to a gene: 1. CDR3 sequence reads: CSAPSGTGANVLTF. The CDR3 DNA reads TGCAGTGCTCCTAGCGGGACTGGGGCCAACGTCCTGACTTTC.

The chain has TRBV7-9 and TRBJ1-1, with D unresolved. V dropped 2 bases and J dropped 4 bases, with 14 bases sitting between them. Germline V CDR1 and CDR2: SEHNR, FQNEAQ (reference sequence). The CDR3 sequence is 15 residues long. In nucleotides, the CDR3 is TGTGCCAGCAGCTTAATTCCCCTGGGTCTCACTGAAGCTTTCTTT. It yields the protein CASSLIPLGLTEAFF.

Many counts were recorded for this clonotype. Written as DNA, the CDR3 is TGTGCCAGCATTACTGCGCTAGCGGGAGCTGGGACCCAGTACTTC. It is translated as CASITALAGAGTQYF. J is TRBJ2-5 and V is TRBV28; 10 nucleotides match TRBD2. Germline CDR1 is MDHEN and CDR2 is SYDVKM. V gave up 7 bases and J gave up 7 bases; unmatched junction bases: 12. This CDR3 comprises 15 residues.

The genes are TRBV29-1 and TRBJ2-1; 8 nucleotides line up with TRBD2. CDR3 length: 17 residues. Germline trimming cut 7 bases from V and 0 bases from J; bases unmatched to any gene: 14. Germline loops: CDR1 SQVTM, CDR2 ANQGSEA. The CDR3 DNA sequence: TGCAGCGCAACTCCTAGGGCGGGAGGTCTCTCCTACAATGAGCAGTTCTTC. Protein: CSATPRAGGLSYNEQFF.

This clonotype was picked up many times. The chain joins TRBV12-3 or TRBV12-4 to TRBJ2-7; TRBD2 matches 7 bases. The CDR3 consists of 14 residues. Unmatched junction bases numbered 8, after V lost 3 bases and J lost 6 bases. In DNA, the CDR3 is TGTGCCAGCAGTTTCCCCATTCTAGCGGCCGAGCAGTACTTC. Protein sequence: CASSFPILAAEQYF.

The J gene is TRBJ2-3, the V gene TRBV2, with D perhaps matching TRBD1 or TRBD2 (5 bases each). V gave up 3 bases and J gave up 1 base, with 14 bases separating them. The CDR3 has 16 residues. Per germline, CDR1 SNHLY and CDR2 FYNNEI. The DNA for the CDR3 is TGTGCCAGCAGTGAGGCGAGGGGCCCCGGCACAGATACGCAGTATTTT. Amino acid sequence: CASSEARGPGTDTQYF.

The V call is TRBV9, the J call TRBJ1-2; 7 bases agree with TRBD1. Germline CDR1 and CDR2: SGDLS and YYNGEE. There are 14 residues in the CDR3. J was trimmed by 6 bases and V by 0 bases; bases with no gene match: 5. CDR3 residues: CASSVDGQANGYTF. CDR3 sequence (DNA): TGTGCCAGCAGCGTAGACGGACAGGCCAATGGCTACACCTTC.

This clonotype was seen repeatedly, ten times or more. This chain links TRBV7-9 with TRBJ2-7; D is ambiguous. V lost 1 base and J 7 bases, leaving 11 bases between the germline ends. The CDR3 is made up of 13 amino acids. Germline loops: CDR1 SEHNR, CDR2 FQNEAQ (reference sequence). Here the CDR3 reads CASSLGAGVEQYF. The DNA for the CDR3 is TGTGCCAGCAGCTTAGGTGCAGGTGTAGAGCAGTACTTC.

The rearrangement uses TRBV12-3 or TRBV12-4 and TRBJ1-5; TRBD1 matches 7 bases. The CDR3 contains 15 residues. V was clipped by 5 bases and J by 0 bases; unmatched bases: 4. CDR3 sequence reads: CASSPTGSSNQPQHF. CDR3 nucleotide sequence: TGTGCCAGCAGTCCGACAGGGAGTAGCAATCAGCCCCAGCATTTT.

Comment on this clonotype: A much larger clone lies a single base off, so this may be a read error. CDR3 DNA sequence: TGTGCCAGCAATCCCGGGACAGGGTCCTACGAGCAGTACTTC. Its protein product is CASNPGTGSYEQYF. V gene TRBV6-1 combines with J gene TRBJ2-7; 9 nucleotides agree with TRBD1. V dropped 7 bases and J dropped 1; count of bases not matched to a gene: 5. The CDR3 contains 14 residues. CDR1 MNHNS and CDR2 SASEGT come from the germline V gene.

In this sample, this clonotype turned up many times. The CDR3 loop reads CASSYGGETQYF. CDR3 in DNA: TGTGCCAGCAGTTACGGGGGGGAGACCCAGTACTTC. V and J are TRBV6-6 and TRBJ2-5; possible D gene TRBD2, 6 bases. The length of the CDR3 is 12 residues. Trimming pared 2 bases from V and 5 bases from J, leaving 6 bases between. The V gene's germline CDR1 is MNHNY and CDR2 SVGAGI (reference sequence).

V gene TRBV12-3 or TRBV12-4 combines with J gene TRBJ1-2; D is unresolved. V was cut by 1 base and J by 7 bases, with 7 bases left in between. The CDR3 is 12 amino acids. CDR3 sequence reads: CASSLGGSGYTF. The DNA for the CDR3 is TGTGCCAGCAGTTTAGGAGGGTCTGGCTACACCTTC.

This clonotype was seen ten or more times. The chain employs TRBV2 and TRBJ2-3, with 7 nucleotides matching TRBD2. CDR3 length: 12 residues. V lost 6 bases and J lost 6; bases outside the gene matches: 3. Germline CDR1 reads SNHLY; CDR2 reads FYNNEI. CDR3 DNA: TGTGCCAGCAGGGCGGGAGCGGATACGCAGTATTTT. Translation: CASRAGADTQYF.

The chain links TRBV12-3 or TRBV12-4 to TRBJ2-3, with 15 bases matching TRBD2. CDR3 size: 17 residues. Trimming cost V 5 bases and J 6 bases; bases outside gene matches: 9. The CDR3 DNA reads as TGTGCCAGCAGTACACGGACTAGCGGGAGGGCCAGGGATACGCAGTATTTT. Translation gives CASSTRTSGRARDTQYF.

In this sample, this clonotype turned up a few times. The DNA for the CDR3 is TGCGCCAGCAGCTCTATGACAGATACCTACGAGCAGTACTTC. Translation gives CASSSMTDTYEQYF. The rearrangement joins TRBV5-1 to TRBJ2-7, with D maybe TRBD1 (5 bases). V was cut by 3 bases and J by 2 bases, with 12 bases left in between. This CDR3 region has 14 residues. Germline loops: CDR1 SGHRS, CDR2 YFSETQ.

This clonotype was counted between two and nine times. This chain joins TRBV7-6 and TRBJ1-1; the D is unclear. The CDR3 covers 16 residues. The germline V and J ends were trimmed by 1 base and 0 bases, with 12 bases remaining between them. Germline V CDR1 and CDR2: SGHVS, FNYEAQ. CDR3 residues: CASSLVKAELNTEAFF. CDR3 DNA sequence: TGTGCCAGCAGCTTAGTTAAGGCGGAGTTGAACACTGAAGCTTTCTTT.

The J gene is TRBJ2-5, the V gene TRBV7-8; tentatively, D is TRBD2 (5 bases). CDR1 is SGHVS, CDR2 FQNEAQ, per germline. The CDR3 loop spans 16 amino acids. The V end lost 7 bases, the J end lost 7 bases, and 25 bases lay between the germline ends. In DNA, the CDR3 is TGTGCCAGCACCGTCACGGGGAGAGGTACTGAAGGGACCCAGTACTTC. It yields the protein CASTVTGRGTEGTQYF.

The chain has TRBV27 and TRBJ1-2; no firm D call. The CDR3 totals 14 residues. Trimming shortened V by 1 base and J by 2 bases, and 8 bases separated the two germline ends. Germline loops: CDR1 MNHEY, CDR2 SMNVEV (reference sequence). DNA of the CDR3: TGTGCCAGCAGTTTATTTGGCAGGAACTATGGCTACACCTTC. As protein: CASSLFGRNYGYTF.

There are a few counts of this clonotype. This chain links TRBV28 with TRBJ2-5; D gene uncertain. The CDR3 consists of 15 residues. Trimming removed 5 bases at V and 2 bases at J, with 15 bases between. From germline, CDR1 is MDHEN and CDR2 SYDVKM. CDR3 protein: CASSPLKLGQETQYF. Here the CDR3 DNA reads TGTGCCAGCAGTCCGCTTAAGCTTGGGCAAGAGACCCAGTACTTC. The full variable domain, rest sourced from reference TRBV28 and TRBJ2-5, is DVKVTQSSRYLVKRTGEKVFLECVQDMDHENMFWYRQDPGLGLRLIYFSYDVKMKEKGDIPEGYSVSREKKERFSLILESASTNQTSMYLCASSPLKLGQETQYFGPGTRLLVL.

In its sample, this clonotype was seen many times. This chain uses TRBV15 with TRBJ2-7; D not certain. From germline, CDR1 is LNHNV and CDR2 YYDKDF (reference sequence). V lost 3 bases to trimming and J lost 9 bases, with 9 bases between them. The CDR3 spans 11 residues. CDR3 DNA: TGTGCCACCAGCAGTGGTTGGGGGCAGTACTTC. As protein: CATSSGWGQYF.

This clonotype occurred many times. The chain links TRBV2 to TRBJ2-5, with 11 nucleotides matching TRBD1. Trimming cost V 0 bases and J 4 bases; bases outside gene matches: 4. From germline, CDR1 is SNHLY and CDR2 FYNNEI. The CDR3 length is 16 residues. CDR3 region: CASSEARTGGIETQYF. The CDR3 DNA reads as TGTGCCAGCAGTGAAGCCCGGACAGGGGGCATAGAGACCCAGTACTTC.

CDR3 bases: TGTGCCTGGACCCCCGCAAGTAGGTACAATGAGCAGTTCTTC. Its protein product is CAWTPASRYNEQFF. The chain couples TRBV30 to TRBJ2-1; D remains ambiguous. The germline CDR1 and CDR2 sequences are GTSNPN and SVGIG (reference sequence). The CDR3 extends over 14 amino acids. Trimming removed 4 bases at V and 4 bases at J, with 14 bases between.

In DNA form, the CDR3 reads TGTGCCAGCAGCCCCTGGACTAGTTTAGATACGCAGTATTTT. Protein sequence: CASSPWTSLDTQYF. The chain is built from TRBV11-2 and TRBJ2-3; TRBD2 matches at 7 bases. The CDR3 has 14 amino acids. Trimming at V came to 5 bases and at J to 5 bases, leaving 7 bases not matched to a gene. The V gene's germline CDR1 is SGHAT and CDR2 FQNNGV.

V is TRBV30 and J is TRBJ1-1; D not resolved. This CDR3 region has 10 residues. CDR1 is GTSNPN and CDR2 is SVGIG in the germline V gene (reference sequence). Trimming stripped 6 bases from V and 2 bases from J, with 4 bases between. CDR3 DNA: TGTGCCTGCATTAACACTGAAGCTTTCTTT. Amino acid sequence: CACINTEAFF.

This clonotype was counted at least ten times. Germline is not matched at one junction end, which may reflect a read error. V gene TRBV5-1 combines with J gene TRBJ2-7; D uncertain. CDR1 is SGHRS and CDR2 is YFSETQ in the germline V gene. This CDR3 region has 14 residues. The DNA for the CDR3 is TGTGCCAGCAGCTTGGTGGGTTCTTCCTACGAGCAGTACTTC. Encoded protein: CASSLVGSSYEQYF.

This chain connects TRBV12-3 or TRBV12-4 to TRBJ1-2, with a tentative D call TRBD1 (6 bases). V was cut by 2 bases and J by 6 bases, with 13 bases left in between. The CDR3 runs 14 residues. The CDR3 loop is CASSLNRVTDGYTF. The DNA for the CDR3 is TGTGCCAGCAGTTTAAACAGGGTGACGGATGGCTACACCTTC.

About this clonotype itself: The junction shows a germline mismatch at one end, possibly a read error. The chain couples TRBV19 to TRBJ2-2; 9 bases map to TRBD2. From germline, CDR1 is LNHDA and CDR2 SQIVND (reference sequence). The CDR3 length is 19 residues. CDR3 nucleotide sequence: TGTTCCAGTAGTATTCAGGTCCTAGCGGGACGGGGGAACACCGGGGAGCTGTTTTTT. It codes for CSSSIQVLAGRGNTGELFF.

This clonotype was counted ten times or more. The V call is TRBV29-1, the J call TRBJ2-3; D possibly corresponds to TRBD2 (5 bases). CDR1 is SQVTM, CDR2 ANQGSEA, per germline. V was clipped by 4 bases and J by 7 bases, with 12 bases between them. This CDR3 is 12 amino acids long. The CDR3 sequence: CSVAGSMNTQYF. CDR3 coding DNA: TGCAGCGTTGCGGGATCCATGAATACGCAGTATTTT.